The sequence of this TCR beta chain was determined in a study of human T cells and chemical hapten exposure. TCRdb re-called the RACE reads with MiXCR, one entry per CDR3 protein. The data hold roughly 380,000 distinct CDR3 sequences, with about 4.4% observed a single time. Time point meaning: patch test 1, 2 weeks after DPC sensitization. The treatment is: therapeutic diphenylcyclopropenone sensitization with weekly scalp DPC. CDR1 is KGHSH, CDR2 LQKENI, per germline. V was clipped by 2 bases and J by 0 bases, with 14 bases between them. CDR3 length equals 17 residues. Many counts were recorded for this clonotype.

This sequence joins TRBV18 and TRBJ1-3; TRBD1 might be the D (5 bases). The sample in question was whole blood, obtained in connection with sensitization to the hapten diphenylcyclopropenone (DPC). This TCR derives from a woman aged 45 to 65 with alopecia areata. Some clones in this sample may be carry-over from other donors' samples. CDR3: CASSPGAAGLSGNTIYF. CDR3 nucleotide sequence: TGTGCCAGCTCACCAGGGGCAGCAGGACTCTCTGGAAACACCATATATTTT.